Listed here is a single T cell receptor beta chain. Its specificity is not known. The table came from immunoSEQ multiplex PCR; TCRdb's copy has only in-frame clones and leaves some out. The sample includes roughly 13,000 clones, about 94% seen only once; the top ten take approximately 4.5%. The data stem from a study of T cell clonotyping in hematopoietic cell transplantation. Overall study results and limits: Cells were unsorted, so CD4 and CD8 contributions were not separated. After transplant, recipient diversity fell while pathologically expanded clonotypes grew through day 180.

Deletions cut 5 bases from V and 2 bases from J, with 16 bases between. The CDR3 is 16 residues long. CDR1 MDHEN and CDR2 SYDVKM come from the germline V gene. This specimen was PBMCs, taken 30 days after allogeneic stem cell transplant. The TCR comes from a male patient between 60 and 69 years old who had an allogeneic stem cell transplant from an unrelated donor, so the T cells may come from the graft donor. Some clones in this sample may be carry-over from other donors' samples. V gene TRBV28 combines with J gene TRBJ1-3; the D gene is possibly TRBD1 (5 bases). This chain's CDR3 is CASSPNPGSAGNTIYF. CDR3 coding DNA: TGTGCCAGCAGTCCTAACCCAGGGAGCGCTGGAAACACCATATATTTT.